The clone carrying this T cell receptor beta chain was seen repeatedly, ten times or more. Its antigen is as yet unknown. The sample originates from a study of PD-1 blockade in classical Hodgkin lymphoma. Regarding time point: cycle 4 day 1 (C4D1), after 6 weeks of nivolumab. The patients all showed relapse after autologous stem cell transplantation, while their brentuximab vedotin exposure varied. Study-wide findings and caveats: Whoever responded completely had baseline diversity much like that seen in newly diagnosed patients.

CDR3 length equals 13 residues. The germline V gene encodes CDR1 MNHEY and CDR2 SMNVEV (reference sequence). Trimming stripped 3 bases from V and 7 bases from J, with 10 bases between. Clones were read by immunoSEQ multiplex PCR, and TCRdb kept only the in-frame ones, dropping some. The sample shows around 50,000 clones, 65% to 80% of them seen only once. The source was peripheral blood mononuclear cells (PBMCs), collected before the fourth cycle of nivolumab. The TCR was taken from a human donor with classical Hodgkin lymphoma. The genes are TRBV27 and TRBJ1-5; D uncertain. CDR3 residues: CASSFLADQPQHF. DNA of the CDR3: TGTGCCAGCAGTTTCCTCGCCGACCAGCCCCAGCATTTT.